One sample yielded the 10 T cell receptor delta chains listed below, sequenced in a study of gamma-delta chains in newborns, infants, children. TCRdb reran clone calling via CATT on the reads. In the table there are some 3,000 delta-chain clones, 1.3% of which are singletons. Sequencing was carried out using blood. The receptors shown here come from a child who was a newborn, infant or young child, either healthy, febrile or measles-vaccinated (not recorded which).

This clone was counted between two and nine times. TCRdb's protein for this DNA is that of a much larger clone and differs from the translation at residue 4, likely a read error; the protein shown is the DNA translation. The V gene is TRDV2, the J gene TRDJ3, with D uncertain. This CDR3 has 18 residues. CDR1 is GEAIGNYY, CDR2 EKD, per germline. CDR3 nucleotide sequence: TGTGCCTGTGGCACCGGTGGGACCAGCTCCTGGGACACCCGACAGATGTTTTTC. This gives the protein CACGTGGTSSWDTRQMFF.

By its share, this clone is large. The same CDR3 arises from other DNA sequences in this sample as well. The V gene is TRDV2, the J gene TRDJ2, with a possible D match to TRDD3 (5 bases). The CDR3 runs to 14 residues. The V gene lost 3 bases and the J gene lost 3 bases, with 10 bases spanning the gap. Germline V gene data show CDR1 as GEAIGNYY and CDR2 as EKD. CDR3 in amino acids: CACDSGTLTAQLFF. The CDR3 bases are TGTGCCTGTGACTCGGGGACCCTGACAGCACAACTCTTCTTT.

About this clone itself: The protein recorded in TCRdb matches a much larger clone and deviates from this DNA's translation at residue 5, suggesting a read error; the protein here is obtained by translating the DNA. The V gene is TRDV2, the J gene TRDJ3; 8 bases are a match to TRDD3. CDR3 length: 19 residues. Trimming took 3 bases from V and 1 from J; bases not matched to a gene: 10. Germline V gene data show CDR1 as GEAIGNYY and CDR2 as EKD. The CDR3 nucleotides are TGTGCCTGTGACGCTGTACTGGGGGCCTTATCCTGGGACACCCGACAGATGTTTTTC. It yields the protein CACDAVLGALSWDTRQMFF.

As to this clone: The TCRdb record carries a much larger clone's protein, which differs from this DNA's translation at residue 12; a read error is the likely cause, and the protein listed here is the DNA translation. The V gene is TRDV2, the J gene TRDJ3, with 10 bases identical to TRDD3. This CDR3 region has 17 residues. Germline V gives CDR1 GEAIGNYY, CDR2 EKD. CDR3 loop: CACDTGGYAWDARQMFF. CDR3 sequence (DNA): TGTGCCTGTGACACCGGGGGATACGCCTGGGACGCCCGACAGATGTTTTTC.

A note on this clone: TCRdb lists the protein of a much larger clone for this DNA, which differs at residue 3, so this is likely a read error; the protein given here is translated from the DNA itself. The chain links TRDV3 to TRDJ3, with TRDD3 identical over 13 bases. The trim removed 5 bases at V and 2 bases at J, leaving 6 bases unmatched. Germline CDR1 reads TVYSNPD; CDR2 reads GDNSRS (reference sequence). The CDR3 runs to 17 residues. CDR3 protein: CALGTGGYAWDTRQMFF. The DNA of the CDR3 is TGTGCCCTCGGTACTGGGGGATACGCCTGGGACACCCGACAGATGTTTTTC.

To note about this clone: The protein TCRdb lists belongs to a much larger clone and differs from this DNA's translation at residue 11, which points to a read error; the protein shown is made from the DNA. The genes are TRAV29/DV5 and TRDJ1, with 7 bases matching TRDD3. CDR3 length: 16 amino acids. Germline V gene lookup returns CDR1 NSMFDY and CDR2 ISSIKDK. Trimming removed 0 bases from V and 3 bases from J; junction bases left unmatched: 11. The CDR3 loop reads CAASEGWGTNADKLIF. The CDR3 DNA reads as TGTGCAGCAAGCGAAGGGTGGGGGACCAACGCCGATAAACTCATCTTT.

This clone was counted between two and nine times. The likely explanation is a read error, given a far larger clone one base away. Other DNA sequences from this sample encode an identical CDR3 as well. The V gene is TRDV2, the J gene TRDJ3; 10 positions agree with TRDD3. This CDR3 is 18 amino acids long. Germline-derived CDR1 and CDR2 are GEAIGNYY and EKD. The CDR3 nucleotides are TGTGCCTGCGACACCGGGGGATACGCCTCCTGGGACACCCGACAGATGTTTTTC. Encoded protein: CACDTGGYASWDTRQMFF.

Points on this clone: A read error may be the cause here, since a much bigger clone is one base away. This specimen includes other DNA sequences encoding the same CDR3. The rearrangement links TRDV3 to TRDJ2, with 12 bases lining up with TRDD3. Per the germline V gene, CDR1 is TVYSNPD and CDR2 is GDNSRS (reference sequence). This CDR3 comprises 13 residues. CDR3 region: CAFVLGDTAQLFF. The CDR3 bases are TGTGCCTTTGTACTGGGGGATACAGCCCAACTCTTCTTT.

By proportion, this clone is medium-sized. Other DNA sequences of this sample code for an identical CDR3. The chain links TRDV3 to TRDJ1; TRDD3 matches 10 bases. Looked up from germline, CDR1 is TVYSNPD and CDR2 is GDNSRS (reference sequence). V shed 3 bases, J shed 0 bases, and the junction held 1 base outside the gene matches. The CDR3 is made up of 13 amino acids. This chain's CDR3 is CALGDTYTDKLIF. The DNA of the CDR3 is TGTGCCTTGGGGGATACGTACACCGATAAACTCATCTTT.

On this clone itself: A much larger clone differs from this one at a single base, so this may be a read error. Other DNA sequences of this sample code for an identical CDR3. The rearrangement joins TRDV2 to TRDJ3, with TRDD3 identical over 8 bases. The CDR3 spans 18 residues. CDR1 GEAIGNYY and CDR2 EKD come from the germline V gene. The CDR3 nucleotides are TGCGCCTGTGACACGGTCTGGGGGACCTCCTGGGACACCCGACAGATGTTTTTC. It specifies CACDTVWGTSWDTRQMFF.